This T cell receptor beta chain was identified in a study of T cells in Graves' hyperthyroidism and ophthalmopathy. General study points: Blood shared most expanded thyroid clonotypes above 0.001.

The TCR beta CDR3 regions underwent amplification using RNA transcripts as the source. TCR CDR3 regions were first amplified by RT-PCR with HTBI primers. Each CDR3 protein gets one entry after TCRdb re-called the multiplex PCR reads with MiXCR. The sample lists a few hundred thousand distinct CDR3 sequences; roughly a sixth were seen once. Pregnant or lactating patients were excluded, as were those with uncontrolled infection or other autoimmune disease. The sample holds a few counts of this clonotype. Its target is unknown. The CDR3 has 15 amino acids. Germline assignment: CDR1 DFQATT and CDR2 SNEGSKA (reference sequence). Between the trimmed V and J ends, which lost 6 bases and 3 bases, there was a span of 18 bases.

The receptor was derived from a middle-aged woman with Graves' ophthalmopathy. The sequencing sample was made of blood. This rearrangement joins TRBV20-1 to TRBJ1-5; possible D gene TRBD1, 6 bases. CDR3 nucleotides: TGCAGTGCAGACTTAGGCAGGGGAGACAATCAGCCCCAGCATTTT. Amino acids: CSADLGRGDNQPQHF.